The source of this T cell receptor beta chain is a study of blood T cell repertoires in COVID-19. This clone has only one observation. In the same sample, other DNA sequences code for this CDR3. TCRdb's copy holds only in-frame clones and misses some; the assay was immunoSEQ multiplex PCR. The table records roughly 200,000 clones, around 82% of them present only once. The CDR3 is 13 amino acids. With V trimmed by 4 bases and J by 2 bases, 2 bases remained unmatched. Germline CDR1 and CDR2: GTSNPN and SVGIG (reference sequence). The sequence derives from a man aged 35 to 55 with active or convalescent COVID-19. Sequencing used peripheral blood. J is TRBJ1-1 and V is TRBV30; 9 bases are a match to TRBD1. CDR3 protein: CAWTGQGNTEAFF. The CDR3 DNA reads TGTGCCTGGACGGGACAGGGTAACACTGAAGCTTTCTTT.